The rows below give T cell receptor beta chains drawn from one sample of a study of blood T cell repertoires in COVID-19. Clones were sequenced by immunoSEQ multiplex PCR, and TCRdb holds only the in-frame ones, with some missing. Here the sample spans some 120,000 clones, roughly 88% being singletons. Sequencing was carried out using peripheral blood. These receptor sequences come from a woman aged 70 to 79 with acute or convalescent COVID-19. The CDR3 runs from the conserved cysteine through the conserved F or W. A D gene is named only where the DNA matches it firmly. Rows give clone size only sometimes, using once, few, many, or a class for an expanded clone.

TRBV5-1	.	.	TRBJ2-3	14	TGCGCCAGCAGCTTGTTGACAGGCACAGATACGCAGTATTTT	CASSLLTGTDTQYF
TRBV6-6	.	.	TRBJ2-1	12	TGTGCCAGCAGGGCGGGGCAACTAGAGCAGTTCTTC	CASRAGQLEQFF
TRBV30	TRBD1	.	TRBJ1-4	15	TGTGCCTGGAGTGTACCGGGACAGGGGAGTGAAAAACTGTTTTTT	CAWSVPGQGSEKLFF
TRBV14	TRBD1	.	TRBJ1-2	14	TGTGCCAGCAGCGTGCAGGGGGCGAACTATGGCTACACCTTC	CASSVQGANYGYTF
TRBV14	TRBD1	.	TRBJ2-7	15	TGTGCCAGCAGCCATTTGGACAGGGGGCAAGGCGAGCAGTACTTC	CASSHLDRGQGEQYF
TRBV6-5	.	once	TRBJ2-3	14	TGTGCCAGCAGTTCCAGCGGAACCACAGATACGCAGTATTTT	CASSSSGTTDTQYF
TRBV12-3/TRBV12-4	.	.	TRBJ2-1	13	TGTGCCTCACTAGCTATAAACCTCGATGAGCAGTTCTTC	CASLAINLDEQFF
TRBV2	TRBD1	.	TRBJ1-2	13	TGTGCCAGCAGTTCGGGACAGAACTATGGCTACACCTTC	CASSSGQNYGYTF
TRBV19	.	.	TRBJ2-1	13	TGTGCCAGTAGTAGAGGTCCGTACAATGAGCAGTTCTTC	CASSRGPYNEQFF
TRBV7-2	TRBD1	.	TRBJ1-4	14	TGTGCCAGCAGCTTAGTAGGGGGCTGGGAAAAACTGTTTTTT	CASSLVGGWEKLFF
TRBV5-1	TRBD2	.	TRBJ2-5	18	TGCGCCAGCAGCCGATATGGGACTAGAGGTGGATTCGGAGAGACCCAGTACTTC	CASSRYGTRGGFGETQYF
TRBV29-1	.	once	TRBJ1-2	14	TGCAGCGTCGTCCCACGAGGGCCCCCCGAGGGCTACACCTTC	CSVVPRGPPEGYTF
TRBV5-1	TRBD1	.	TRBJ2-2	16	TGCGCCAGCAGCTTGGTTGACAGGGGGAACACCGGGGAGCTGTTTTTT	CASSLVDRGNTGELFF
TRBV5-1	.	few	TRBJ1-1	15	TGCGCCAGCAGCTTAGCCATGACAGGGAACACTGAAGCTTTCTTT	CASSLAMTGNTEAFF
TRBV9	.	.	TRBJ2-7	15	TGTGCCAGCAGCGTAGGGCTAGGTTTAACCTACGAGCAGTACTTC	CASSVGLGLTYEQYF
TRBV5-6	TRBD1	.	TRBJ1-5	15	TGTGCCAGCAGTCAGACAGGGGATAGCAATCAGCCCCAGCATTTT	CASSQTGDSNQPQHF
TRBV28	.	.	TRBJ2-3	14	TGTGCCAGCAGTGTAGGGGGTAGCACAGATACGCAGTATTTT	CASSVGGSTDTQYF
TRBV6-6	.	.	TRBJ2-7	14	TGTGCCAGCAGTTACTACCTGGGGGGAGACGAGCAGTACTTC	CASSYYLGGDEQYF
TRBV7-3	.	.	TRBJ2-6	17	TGTGCCAGCAGCTTAGCCCCGACAGACTCTGGGGCCAACGTCCTGACTTTC	CASSLAPTDSGANVLTF
TRBV7-3	.	.	TRBJ2-7	15	TGTGCCAGCAGCCTCGGGACAACGGGTCAGGCCGAGCAGTACTTC	CASSLGTTGQAEQYF
TRBV24-1	TRBD1	.	TRBJ2-3	14	TGTGCCACCAGTGGGACAGGGGGCGTCGATACGCAGTATTTT	CATSGTGGVDTQYF
TRBV5-1	TRBD2	.	TRBJ2-7	15	TGCGCCAGCAGTTTCACTAGCGGGAGGGTGGACGAGCAGTACTTC	CASSFTSGRVDEQYF
TRBV2	TRBD1	.	TRBJ1-4	13	TGTGCCAGCAGGGCCGGGACAGGGCCCATGGTGTTTTTT	CASRAGTGPMVFF
TRBV5-4	TRBD1	.	TRBJ2-7	16	TGTGCCAGCAGCTTGGCAGGGGCCAGGGGGCCGAAAGAGCAGTACTTC	CASSLAGARGPKEQYF
TRBV28	.	.	TRBJ2-7	14	TGTGCCACCCAACGGGGAGGTGGCCCTCTCGAGCAGTACTTC	CATQRGGGPLEQYF
TRBV6-6	.	.	TRBJ2-7	12	TGTGCCAGCAACCAGGGAAGTGCGACGCAGTACTTC	CASNQGSATQYF
TRBV28	TRBD1	.	TRBJ1-5	16	TGTGCCAGCAGTACACAGGGGGCGAAGAGCAATCAGCCCCAGCATTTT	CASSTQGAKSNQPQHF
TRBV2	.	.	TRBJ1-6	12	TGTGCCAGCAACACAGGGAATTCACCCCTCCACTTT	CASNTGNSPLHF
TRBV21-1	.	.	TRBJ2-3	17	TGTGCCAGCAGCAAAGCCCCGGGACAGGGGAGGGCAGATACGCAGTATTTT	CASSKAPGQGRADTQYF
TRBV28	.	.	TRBJ1-5	13	TGTGCCAGCAGCCCGACTCAGGGACAGCCCCAGCATTTT	CASSPTQGQPQHF
TRBV24-1	TRBD1	.	TRBJ2-2	16	TGTGCCACCAGTGATTCGGGGACAGGGGAGACCGGGGAGCTGTTTTTT	CATSDSGTGETGELFF
TRBV12-3/TRBV12-4	.	.	TRBJ2-3	12	TGTGCCAGCAGTCAAAGCACAGATACGCAGTATTTT	CASSQSTDTQYF
TRBV6-6	.	.	TRBJ1-3	15	TGTGCCAGCAGCCTCGGGGGGACTTCTGGAAACACCATATATTTT	CASSLGGTSGNTIYF
TRBV7-9	.	.	TRBJ2-1	13	TGTGCCAGCAGCGCGGTGGCTTACAATGAGCAGTTCTTC	CASSAVAYNEQFF
TRBV9	TRBD2	.	TRBJ2-1	17	TGTGCCAGCAGCGTAGGAGGGAGGCGGGGGAATTCAAATGAGCAGTTCTTC	CASSVGGRRGNSNEQFF
TRBV6-5	.	.	TRBJ1-2	12	TGTGCCAGCAGTTATTATAACTATGGCTACACCTTC	CASSYYNYGYTF
TRBV12-5	.	.	TRBJ2-5	12	TGTGCTAGTGGTTTGACAGGGGAGACCCAGTACTTC	CASGLTGETQYF
TRBV5-1	TRBD1	few	TRBJ2-1	20	TGCGCCAGCAGCTCACAGGGGGCCATGGCGGGAGTGAGCTCCTACAATGAGCAGTTCTTC	CASSSQGAMAGVSSYNEQFF
TRBV19	TRBD1	few	TRBJ1-5	17	TGTGCCAGTAGTCTCCCCCCGATGGGACAGGGCAATCAGCCCCAGCATTTT	CASSLPPMGQGNQPQHF